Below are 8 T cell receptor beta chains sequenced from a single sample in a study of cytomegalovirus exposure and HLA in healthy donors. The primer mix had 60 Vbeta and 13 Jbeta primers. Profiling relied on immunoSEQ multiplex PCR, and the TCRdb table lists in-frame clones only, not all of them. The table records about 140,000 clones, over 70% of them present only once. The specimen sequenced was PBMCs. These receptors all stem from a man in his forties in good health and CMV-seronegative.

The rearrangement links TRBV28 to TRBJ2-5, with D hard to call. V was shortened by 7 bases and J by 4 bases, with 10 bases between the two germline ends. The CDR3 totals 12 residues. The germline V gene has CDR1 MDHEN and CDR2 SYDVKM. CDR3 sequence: CASNSLVETQYF. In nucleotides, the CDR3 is TGTGCCAGCAACTCCCTCGTAGAGACCCAGTACTTC.

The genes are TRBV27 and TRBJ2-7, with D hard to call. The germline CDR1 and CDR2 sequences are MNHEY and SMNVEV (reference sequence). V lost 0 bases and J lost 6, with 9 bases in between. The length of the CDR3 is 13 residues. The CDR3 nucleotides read TGTGCCAGCAGTTTATCGATTGTCGGCGAGCAGTACTTC. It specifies CASSLSIVGEQYF.

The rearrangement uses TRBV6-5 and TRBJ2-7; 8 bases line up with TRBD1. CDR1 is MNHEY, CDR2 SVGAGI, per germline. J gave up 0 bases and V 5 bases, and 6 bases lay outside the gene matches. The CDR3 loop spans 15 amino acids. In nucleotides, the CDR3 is TGTGCCAGCAGTAATGACAGGGGTAGCTCCTACGAGCAGTACTTC. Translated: CASSNDRGSSYEQYF.

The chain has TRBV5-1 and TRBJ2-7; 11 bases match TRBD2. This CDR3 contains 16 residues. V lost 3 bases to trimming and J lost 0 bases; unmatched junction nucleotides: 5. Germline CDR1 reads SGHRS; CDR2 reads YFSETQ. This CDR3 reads CASSWTGTSGSYEQYF. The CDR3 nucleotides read TGCGCCAGCAGCTGGACTGGGACTAGCGGCTCCTACGAGCAGTACTTC.

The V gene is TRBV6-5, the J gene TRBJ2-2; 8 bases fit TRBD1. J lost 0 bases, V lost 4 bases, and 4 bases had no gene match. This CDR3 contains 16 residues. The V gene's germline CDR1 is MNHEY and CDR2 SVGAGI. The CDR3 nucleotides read TGTGCCAGCAGTTCAGGGGGCCCACCGAACACCGGGGAGCTGTTTTTT. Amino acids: CASSSGGPPNTGELFF.

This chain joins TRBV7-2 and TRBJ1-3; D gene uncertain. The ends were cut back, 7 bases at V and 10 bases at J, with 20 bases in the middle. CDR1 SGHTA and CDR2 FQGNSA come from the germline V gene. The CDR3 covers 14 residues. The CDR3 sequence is CASTNRPSGGTIYF. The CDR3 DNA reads TGTGCCAGCACCAATCGTCCCTCTGGCGGGACCATATATTTT.

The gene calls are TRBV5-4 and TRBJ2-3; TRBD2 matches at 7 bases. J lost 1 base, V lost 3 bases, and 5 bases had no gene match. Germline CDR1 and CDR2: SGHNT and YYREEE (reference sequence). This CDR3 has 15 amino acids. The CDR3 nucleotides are TGTGCCAGCAGCTCGGAGCGGGGAGGCACAGATACGCAGTATTTT. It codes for CASSSERGGTDTQYF.

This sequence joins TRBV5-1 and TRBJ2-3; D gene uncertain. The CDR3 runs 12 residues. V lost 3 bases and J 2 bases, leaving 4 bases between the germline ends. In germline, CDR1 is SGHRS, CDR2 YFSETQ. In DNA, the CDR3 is TGCGCCAGCAGCTCCAACACAGATACGCAGTATTTT. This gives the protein CASSSNTDTQYF.